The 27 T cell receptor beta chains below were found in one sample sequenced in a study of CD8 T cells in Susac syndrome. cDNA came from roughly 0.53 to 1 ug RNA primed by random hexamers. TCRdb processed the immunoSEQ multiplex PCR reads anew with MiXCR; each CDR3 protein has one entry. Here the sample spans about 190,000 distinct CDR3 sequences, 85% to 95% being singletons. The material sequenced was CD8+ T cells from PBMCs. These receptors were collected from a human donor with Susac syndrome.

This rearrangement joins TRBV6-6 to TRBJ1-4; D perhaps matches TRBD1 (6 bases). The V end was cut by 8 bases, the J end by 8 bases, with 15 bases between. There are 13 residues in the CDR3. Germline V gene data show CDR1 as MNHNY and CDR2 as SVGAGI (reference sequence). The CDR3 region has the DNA TGTGCCAGCTACAGGGCCGTCTACGAAAAACTGTTTTTT. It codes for CASYRAVYEKLFF.

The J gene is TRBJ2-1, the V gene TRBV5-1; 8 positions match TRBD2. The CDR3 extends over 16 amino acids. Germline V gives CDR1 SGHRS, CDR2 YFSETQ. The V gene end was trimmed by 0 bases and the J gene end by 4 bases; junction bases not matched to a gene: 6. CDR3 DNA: TGCGCCAGCAGCTTGGCTAGTAGCGGGGTTTACAATGAGCAGTTCTTC. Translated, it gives CASSLASSGVYNEQFF.

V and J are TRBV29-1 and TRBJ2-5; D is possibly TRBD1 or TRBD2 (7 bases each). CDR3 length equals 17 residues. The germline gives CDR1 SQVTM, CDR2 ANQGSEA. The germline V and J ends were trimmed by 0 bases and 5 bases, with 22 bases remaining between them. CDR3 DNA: TGCAGCGTTGAAGAACCCTTCGGCAGGGGGGGACGGGAGACCCAGTACTTC. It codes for CSVEEPFGRGGRETQYF.

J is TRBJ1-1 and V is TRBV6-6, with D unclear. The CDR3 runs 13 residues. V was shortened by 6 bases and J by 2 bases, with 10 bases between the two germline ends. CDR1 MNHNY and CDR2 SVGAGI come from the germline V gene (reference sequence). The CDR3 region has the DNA TGTGCCAGCAGGGACGTAGGAAACACTGAAGCTTTCTTT. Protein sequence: CASRDVGNTEAFF.

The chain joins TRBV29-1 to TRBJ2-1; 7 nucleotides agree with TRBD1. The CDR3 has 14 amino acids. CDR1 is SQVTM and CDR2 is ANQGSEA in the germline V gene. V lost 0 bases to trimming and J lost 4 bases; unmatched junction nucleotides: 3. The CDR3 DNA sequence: TGCAGCGTTGAAGATCGCAGGGGGTACAATGAGCAGTTCTTC. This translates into CSVEDRRGYNEQFF.

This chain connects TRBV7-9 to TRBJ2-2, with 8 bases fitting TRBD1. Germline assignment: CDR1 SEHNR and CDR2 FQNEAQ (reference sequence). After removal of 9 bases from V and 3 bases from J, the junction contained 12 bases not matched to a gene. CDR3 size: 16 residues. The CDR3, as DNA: TGTGCCAGAGGGGTTCAGGGGGCTTCAGACACCGGGGAGCTGTTTTTT. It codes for CARGVQGASDTGELFF.

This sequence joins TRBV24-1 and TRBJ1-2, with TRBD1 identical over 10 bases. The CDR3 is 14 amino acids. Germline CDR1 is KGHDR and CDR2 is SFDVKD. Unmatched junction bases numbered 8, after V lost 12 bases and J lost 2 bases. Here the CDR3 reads CAGRQGARNYGYTF. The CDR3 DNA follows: TGTGCCGGTAGACAGGGGGCGCGGAACTATGGCTACACCTTC.

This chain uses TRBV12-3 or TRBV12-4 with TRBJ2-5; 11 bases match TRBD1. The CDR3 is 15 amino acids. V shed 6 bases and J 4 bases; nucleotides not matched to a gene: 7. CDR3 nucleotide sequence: TGTGCCAGCAGCCGTCCCGGGACAGGGGGAGAGACCCAGTACTTC. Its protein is CASSRPGTGGETQYF.

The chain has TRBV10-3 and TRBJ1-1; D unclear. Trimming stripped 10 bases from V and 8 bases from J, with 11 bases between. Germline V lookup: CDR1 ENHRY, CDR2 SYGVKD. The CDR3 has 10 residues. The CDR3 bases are TGTGCCACGCGGGGAATCGAAGCTTTCTTT. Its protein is CATRGIEAFF.

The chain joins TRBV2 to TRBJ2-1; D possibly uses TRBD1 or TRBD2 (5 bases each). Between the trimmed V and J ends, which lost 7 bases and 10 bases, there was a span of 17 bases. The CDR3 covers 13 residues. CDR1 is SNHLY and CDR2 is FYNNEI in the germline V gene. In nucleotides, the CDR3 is TGTGCCAGCATCGGCAGGGACGACATGGAGCAGTTCTTC. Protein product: CASIGRDDMEQFF.

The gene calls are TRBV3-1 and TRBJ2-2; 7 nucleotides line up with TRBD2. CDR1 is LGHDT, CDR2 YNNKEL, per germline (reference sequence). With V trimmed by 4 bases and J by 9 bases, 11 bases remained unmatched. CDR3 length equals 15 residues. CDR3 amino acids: CASSPSGEGYRELFF. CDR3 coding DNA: TGTGCCAGCAGCCCCTCTGGGGAGGGCTACCGGGAGCTGTTTTTT.

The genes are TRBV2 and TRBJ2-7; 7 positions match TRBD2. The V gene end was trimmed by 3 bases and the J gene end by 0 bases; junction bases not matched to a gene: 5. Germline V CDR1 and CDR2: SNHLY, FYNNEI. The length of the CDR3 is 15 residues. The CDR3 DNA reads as TGTGCCAGCAGTGATACTAGCGAGAGCTCCTACGAGCAGTACTTC. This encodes CASSDTSESSYEQYF.

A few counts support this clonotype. This chain's CDR3 is CASSPLSHQPQHF. For the CDR3, the DNA is TGTGCCAGCAGTCCTCTATCTCATCAGCCCCAGCATTTT. J is TRBJ1-5 and V is TRBV6-1; no clear D. Germline CDR1 is MNHNS and CDR2 is SASEGT. With 5 bases removed from V and 5 bases from J, the gap between germline ends came to 10 bases. The CDR3 extends over 13 amino acids.

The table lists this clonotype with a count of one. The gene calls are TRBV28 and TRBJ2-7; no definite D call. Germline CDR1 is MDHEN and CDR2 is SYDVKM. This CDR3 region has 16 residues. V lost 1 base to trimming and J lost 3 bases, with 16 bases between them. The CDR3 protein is CASSLFGRNLVYEQYF. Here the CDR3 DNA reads TGTGCCAGCAGTTTATTCGGCAGAAACTTAGTCTACGAGCAGTACTTC. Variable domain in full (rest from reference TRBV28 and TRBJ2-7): DVKVTQSSRYLVKRTGEKVFLECVQDMDHENMFWYRQDPGLGLRLIYFSYDVKMKEKGDIPEGYSVSREKKERFSLILESASTNQTSMYLCASSLFGRNLVYEQYFGPGTRLTVT.

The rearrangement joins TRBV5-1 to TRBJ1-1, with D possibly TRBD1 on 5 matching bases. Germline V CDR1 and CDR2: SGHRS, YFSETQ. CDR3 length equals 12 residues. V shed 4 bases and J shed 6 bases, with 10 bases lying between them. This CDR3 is CASSRAGSEAFF. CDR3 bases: TGCGCCAGCAGCCGCGCAGGGTCTGAAGCTTTCTTT.

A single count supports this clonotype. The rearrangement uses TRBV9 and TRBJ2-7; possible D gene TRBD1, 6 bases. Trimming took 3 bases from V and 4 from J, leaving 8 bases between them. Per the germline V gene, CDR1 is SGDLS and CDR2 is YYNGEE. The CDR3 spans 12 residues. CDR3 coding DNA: TGTGCCAGCAGCGCTCAGGGGTACGAGCAGTACTTC. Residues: CASSAQGYEQYF.

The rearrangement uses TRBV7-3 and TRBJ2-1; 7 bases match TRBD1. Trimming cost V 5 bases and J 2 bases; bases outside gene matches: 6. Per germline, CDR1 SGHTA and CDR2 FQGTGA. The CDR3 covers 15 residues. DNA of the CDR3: TGTGCCAGCAGCCTTACCGGGACAGCCTACAATGAGCAGTTCTTC. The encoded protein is CASSLTGTAYNEQFF.

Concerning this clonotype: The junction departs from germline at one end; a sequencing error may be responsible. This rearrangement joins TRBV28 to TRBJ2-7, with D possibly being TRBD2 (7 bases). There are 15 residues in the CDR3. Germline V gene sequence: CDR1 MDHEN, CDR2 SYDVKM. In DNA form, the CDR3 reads TGTGCCTGCAGTTTAAGTGCGGGGGCCTCCTACGAGCAGTACTTC. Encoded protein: CACSLSAGASYEQYF.

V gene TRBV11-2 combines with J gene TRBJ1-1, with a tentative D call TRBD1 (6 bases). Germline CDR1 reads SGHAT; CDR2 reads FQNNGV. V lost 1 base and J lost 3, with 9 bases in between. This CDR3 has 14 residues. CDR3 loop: CASSLGGQDTEAFF. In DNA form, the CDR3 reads TGTGCCAGCAGCTTAGGGGGGCAGGACACTGAAGCTTTCTTT. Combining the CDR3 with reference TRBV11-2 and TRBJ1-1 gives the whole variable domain EAGVAQSPRYKIIEKRQSVAFWCNPISGHATLYWYQQILGQGPKLLIQFQNNGVVDDSQLPKDRFSAERLKGVDSTLKIQPAKLEDSAVYLCASSLGGQDTEAFFGQGTRLTVV.

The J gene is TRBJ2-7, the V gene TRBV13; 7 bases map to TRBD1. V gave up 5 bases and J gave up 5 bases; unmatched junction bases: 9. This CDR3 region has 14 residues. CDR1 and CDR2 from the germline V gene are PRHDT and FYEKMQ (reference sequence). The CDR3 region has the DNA TGTGCCAGCAGCCCCGACAGGGAGAAGAACGAGCAGTACTTC. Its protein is CASSPDREKNEQYF. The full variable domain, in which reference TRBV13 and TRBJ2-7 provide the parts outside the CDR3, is AAGVIQSPRHLIKEKRETATLKCYPIPRHDTVYWYQQGPGQDPQFLISFYEKMQSDKGSIPDRFSAQQFSDYHSELNMSSLELGDSALYFCASSPDREKNEQYFGPGTRLTVT.

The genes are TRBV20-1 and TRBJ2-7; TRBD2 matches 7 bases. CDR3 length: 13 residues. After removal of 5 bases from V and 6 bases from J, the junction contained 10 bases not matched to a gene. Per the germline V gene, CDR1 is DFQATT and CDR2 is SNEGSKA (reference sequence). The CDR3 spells CSAYGRPEREQYF. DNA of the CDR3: TGCAGTGCTTACGGGAGGCCCGAGCGCGAGCAGTACTTC.

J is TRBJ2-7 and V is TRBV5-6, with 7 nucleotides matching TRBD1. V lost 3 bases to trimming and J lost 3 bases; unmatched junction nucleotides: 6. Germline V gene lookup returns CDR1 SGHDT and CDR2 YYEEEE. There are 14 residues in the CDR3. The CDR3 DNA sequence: TGTGCCAGCAGCTCCCGGGACAGTTACTACGAGCAGTACTTC. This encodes CASSSRDSYYEQYF.

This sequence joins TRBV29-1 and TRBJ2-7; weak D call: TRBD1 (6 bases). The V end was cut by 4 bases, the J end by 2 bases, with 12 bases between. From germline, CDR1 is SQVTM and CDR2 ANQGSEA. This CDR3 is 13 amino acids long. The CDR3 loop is CSVAGTTAYEQYF. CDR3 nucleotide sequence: TGCAGCGTTGCCGGGACAACGGCCTACGAGCAGTACTTC.

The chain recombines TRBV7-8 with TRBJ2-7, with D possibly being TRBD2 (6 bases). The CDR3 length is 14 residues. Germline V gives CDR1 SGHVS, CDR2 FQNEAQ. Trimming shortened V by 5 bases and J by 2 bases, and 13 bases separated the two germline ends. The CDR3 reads CASSGLPKPYEQYF. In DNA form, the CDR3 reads TGTGCCAGCAGCGGACTACCAAAGCCCTACGAGCAGTACTTC. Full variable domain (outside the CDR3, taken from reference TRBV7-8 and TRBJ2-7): GAGVSQSPRYKVAKRGQDVALRCDPISGHVSLFWYQQALGQGPEFLTYFQNEAQLDKSGLPSDRFFAERPEGSVSTLKIQRTQQEDSAVYLCASSGLPKPYEQYFGPGTRLTVT.

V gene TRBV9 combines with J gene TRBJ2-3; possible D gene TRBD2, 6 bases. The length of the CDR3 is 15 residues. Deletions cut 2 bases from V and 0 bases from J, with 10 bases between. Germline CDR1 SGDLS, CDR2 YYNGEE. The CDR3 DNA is TGTGCCAGCAGCGTCGAGAGCGGGAGCACAGATACGCAGTATTTT. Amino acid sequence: CASSVESGSTDTQYF. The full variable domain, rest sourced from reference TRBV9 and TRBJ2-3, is DSGVTQTPKHLITATGQRVTLRCSPRSGDLSVYWYQQSLDQGLQFLIQYYNGEERAKGNILERFSAQQFPDLHSELNLSSLELGDSALYFCASSVESGSTDTQYFGPGTRLTVL.

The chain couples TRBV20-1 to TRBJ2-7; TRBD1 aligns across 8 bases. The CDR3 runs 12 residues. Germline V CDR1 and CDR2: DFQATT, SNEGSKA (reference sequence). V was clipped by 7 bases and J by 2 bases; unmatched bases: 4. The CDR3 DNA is TGCAGTGGAGGACAGGGAACCTACGAGCAGTACTTC. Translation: CSGGQGTYEQYF.

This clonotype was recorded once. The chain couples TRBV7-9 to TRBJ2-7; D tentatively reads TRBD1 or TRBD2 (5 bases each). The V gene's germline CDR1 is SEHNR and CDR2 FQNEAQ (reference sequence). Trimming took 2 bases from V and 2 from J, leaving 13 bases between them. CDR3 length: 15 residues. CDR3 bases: TGTGCCAGCAGCTTATCCTCGGGACCCACCTACGAGCAGTACTTC. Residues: CASSLSSGPTYEQYF.